What follows is one T cell receptor beta chain and its context. Its antigen remains unknown. The entry originates in a study of cytomegalovirus exposure and HLA in healthy donors. PCR was performed using 60 Vbeta and 13 Jbeta primers. Clones were read by immunoSEQ multiplex PCR, and TCRdb kept only the in-frame ones, dropping some. The sample yields 60,000 to 70,000 clones, around 80% seen once. Whole-study results and caveats: Trimming of TCR beta V- and J-genes showed a link, identified in a later analysis, to a missense DCLRE1C variant. According to the study, some 160 TCR beta chains were cytomegalovirus-associated.

Sequenced input: PBMCs. The sequence was collected from a woman between 25 and 40 years old in good health and CMV-seronegative.

This chain's CDR3 is CAWSVSEDQPQHF. The CDR3 DNA sequence: TGTGCCTGGAGTGTAAGCGAAGATCAGCCCCAGCATTTT. The V call is TRBV30, the J call TRBJ1-5; D gene unclear. The germline V gene encodes CDR1 GTSNPN and CDR2 SVGIG (reference sequence). The CDR3 covers 13 residues. Trimming took off 0 bases at V and 5 bases at J, with 8 bases between the two ends.